This T cell receptor (beta chain) was sequenced for a study of blood T cell repertoires in COVID-19 (dated by TCRdb to 2020 to 2022). Study-level background: Collaborator samples came from the United States, Italy and Spain and covered acute and convalescent phases of COVID-19. The material from the prospective study consisted of cDNA or gDNA derived from T cells, B-cell-depleted T cells, or PBMCs. The dataset comprised deeply sampled blood TCRbeta repertoires from subjects exposed to, actively infected with, or recovered from COVID-19. The repertoires were released in a freely available public database intended as a resource for research on the immune response to SARS-CoV-2. Samples came from the ongoing ImmuneRACE study (first 160 participants) plus 1,254 subjects from 6 global collaborators. The sample metadata nearly always contained a de-identified subject ID, COVID-19 status, age in years and sex. Where HLA class I and class II types were available, the types were taken from metadata supplied by the sample provider, not from assay-based typing. Results and caveats for the whole study, not just this receptor: How much clinical and demographic metadata was included differed by source and by participant, and the metadata was provided uncurated.

TCRbeta CDR3 regions were amplified from genomic DNA using the immunoSEQ Assay, a bias-controlled multiplex PCR. Processing in the source paper ran as follows. The number of nucleated cells in each sample was estimated from the amplification of reference gene primers within the assay. To quantify the absolute abundance of each unique TCRbeta CDR3 rearrangement, sequence reads were collapsed and filtered. Productive Simpson clonality was computed per sample as the square root of Simpson's diversity index over productive rearrangements. TCRdb obtained this table from immuneACCESS and retained in-frame rearrangements with V and J assigned. These tables miss some clones; where compared with another copy, unresolved V genes account for less than half of the shortfall, and the remainder is unexplained. That table supplies the V and J calls and clone size; D and trimming were determined from the DNA. The sample table contains 190,000 or so clones; only one count was recorded for roughly 88% of them. The ten largest clones represent 3.5% to 5% of the sample.

Collaborating institutions collected whole blood in K2EDTA tubes following their own protocols. For TCRbeta analysis, collaborators shipped samples in one of three forms: frozen whole blood, isolated PBMCs, or DNA extracted from either of those sample types. A word on this clone: This receptor's antigen is unknown. No base quality values were provided; no much bigger clone lies one nucleotide off.

The clonotype originates from a woman aged 30 to 39 with acute or convalescent COVID-19. The sample taken for sequencing was peripheral blood.

The CDR3 protein is CASSSTGNIQYF. The DNA sequence is TGTGCCAGCAGTTCGACGGGAAACATTCAGTACTTC. The sequence joins TRBV12-3 or TRBV12-4 to TRBJ2-4; the D segment cannot be called with confidence. Measured from the cysteine to the phenylalanine, the CDR3 is 12 residues long. The CDR3 DNA has 36 bases and is translated from base 1. Trimming removed 4 bases from V and 6 bases from J, leaving 7 bases between the germline ends.